One and the same sample provided the 7 T cell receptor beta chains below, sequenced in a study of breast tumors, draining lymph nodes, adjacent tissues. Axillary draining lymph nodes of breast cancer patients supplied the node samples. TCRdb processed the multiplex PCR reads anew with MiXCR; each CDR3 protein has one entry. The table has 100,000 or so distinct CDR3 sequences, around 20% seen once. What was sequenced was axillary lymph node tissue. Source of these receptors: a female donor with breast cancer. Some clones in this sample may be carry-over from other donors' samples.

This clonotype has ten or more counts. The rearrangement uses TRBV19 and TRBJ1-4; D may be TRBD1 (6 bases). Germline loops: CDR1 LNHDA, CDR2 SQIVND (reference sequence). CDR3 length equals 17 residues. The V gene lost 4 bases and the J gene lost 0 bases, with 15 bases spanning the gap. CDR3 residues: CASSTRQETATNEKLFF. CDR3 coding DNA: TGTGCCAGTAGTACCCGACAGGAAACTGCAACTAATGAAAAACTGTTTTTT.

The chain links TRBV6-6 to TRBJ1-5; D uncertain. The CDR3 totals 16 residues. Trimming left V 10 bases short and J 0 bases short, with 19 bases between. Germline CDR1 MNHNY, CDR2 SVGAGI (reference sequence). This chain's CDR3 is CATAPLVGDSNQPQHF. The CDR3 DNA sequence: TGTGCCACAGCACCCCTCGTTGGGGATAGCAATCAGCCCCAGCATTTT.

This clonotype was observed many times. V is TRBV20-1 and J is TRBJ2-7, with 9 bases lining up with TRBD2. The ends lost 6 bases at V and 3 bases at J; junction bases unmatched: 6. Germline values: CDR1 DFQATT, CDR2 SNEGSKA (reference sequence). This CDR3 is built from 13 residues. CDR3 nucleotides: TGCAGTGCGAGGGGACTAGCAGGCTACGAGCAGTACTTC. Protein: CSARGLAGYEQYF.

Worth noting for this clonotype: A much larger clone differs by one base, so this may be a read error. The V and J genes are TRBV5-4 and TRBJ2-5; TRBD2 agrees at 9 bases. Germline V lookup: CDR1 SGHNT, CDR2 YYREEE (reference sequence). The CDR3 has 13 amino acids. The CDR3 DNA follows: TGTGCCAGCAGCGGGACTAGCCGAGAGGCCCAGTACTTC. This encodes CASSGTSREAQYF.

Regarding this clonotype: With a much larger clone just one base away, this may be a read error. The chain combines TRBV27 with TRBJ1-2; unclear D gene. The CDR3 has 16 residues. Germline CDR1 MNHEY, CDR2 SMNVEV (reference sequence). V was trimmed by 6 bases and J by 5 bases, leaving 22 bases between them. The CDR3 sequence is CASSGLRIDYGYGYTF. Here the CDR3 DNA reads TGTGCCAGCAGCGGGCTCCGGATAGACTACGGGTATGGCTACACCTTC.

This clonotype was counted a few times. This rearrangement joins TRBV28 to TRBJ1-2; 8 bases line up with TRBD1. The CDR3 is 15 amino acids. The germline CDR1 and CDR2 sequences are MDHEN and SYDVKM. V lost 4 bases to trimming and J lost 8 bases; unmatched junction nucleotides: 12. In DNA form, the CDR3 reads TGTGCCAGCAGTTCGGGACAGGCTTTGTCTTACGGCTACACCTTC. The encoded protein is CASSSGQALSYGYTF.

This clonotype was observed a few times. The gene calls are TRBV2 and TRBJ1-2; unclear D gene. Trimming removed 6 bases at V and 6 bases at J, with 11 bases between. Per germline, CDR1 SNHLY and CDR2 FYNNEI. CDR3 length: 12 amino acids. The chain's CDR3 is CASRQLGHGYTF. DNA of the CDR3: TGTGCCAGCAGGCAGTTAGGGCATGGCTACACCTTC.